The next 25 T cell receptor beta chains were all read from a single sample in a study of blood T cell repertoires in COVID-19. Sequencing used immunoSEQ multiplex PCR; TCRdb keeps in-frame clones, though not all of them. The data show some 190,000 clones, 84% seen once. The sample comprised peripheral blood. Source of these receptors: a woman in her 70s with active or convalescent COVID-19.

This rearrangement joins TRBV30 to TRBJ1-4; the match to TRBD1 covers 9 bases. Germline-derived CDR1 and CDR2 are GTSNPN and SVGIG (reference sequence). Trimming at V came to 5 bases and at J to 8 bases, leaving 9 bases not matched to a gene. CDR3 length: 14 amino acids. The CDR3 nucleotides are TGTGCCTGGGGGCAGGGACAGGGTAACGAAAAACTGTTTTTT. It encodes CAWGQGQGNEKLFF.

This sequence joins TRBV19 and TRBJ1-2; the match to TRBD1 covers 7 bases. Germline CDR1 and CDR2: LNHDA and SQIVND (reference sequence). J lost 4 bases, V lost 1 base, and 9 bases had no gene match. The CDR3 totals 16 residues. As DNA, the CDR3 is TGTGCCAGTAGTATAGCCTCACGGGACAGTACCTATGGCTACACCTTC. Amino acid sequence: CASSIASRDSTYGYTF.

The chain links TRBV19 to TRBJ2-4; 9 bases match TRBD1. The CDR3 sequence is 14 residues long. Trimming at V came to 4 bases and at J to 5 bases, leaving 3 bases not matched to a gene. The germline gives CDR1 LNHDA, CDR2 SQIVND (reference sequence). The CDR3 DNA reads as TGTGCCAGTAGTAAACAGGGGGCAGAAAACATTCAGTACTTC. It encodes CASSKQGAENIQYF.

The chain carries TRBV5-1 and TRBJ2-5; D unclear. V gave up 3 bases and J gave up 4 bases, with 13 bases separating them. Germline V CDR1 and CDR2: SGHRS, YFSETQ. CDR3 size: 14 residues. The CDR3 nucleotides are TGCGCCAGCAGCTCCGCCCGCGTTCCAGAGACCCAGTACTTC. As protein: CASSSARVPETQYF.

This clone was counted a single time. This chain joins TRBV5-1 and TRBJ2-3; a weak D match, TRBD2 (5 bases). CDR1 is SGHRS and CDR2 is YFSETQ in the germline V gene. Deletions cut 3 bases from V and 0 bases from J, with 8 bases between. The length of the CDR3 is 14 residues. DNA of the CDR3: TGCGCCAGCAGCTCCTTAGCGAGCACAGATACGCAGTATTTT. Residues: CASSSLASTDTQYF.

The J gene is TRBJ2-1, the V gene TRBV9; D unclear. Looked up from germline, CDR1 is SGDLS and CDR2 is YYNGEE. There are 15 residues in the CDR3. V dropped 3 bases and J dropped 3 bases, with 13 bases sitting between them. The CDR3 here is CASSATDSNYNEQFF. In DNA form, the CDR3 reads TGTGCCAGCAGCGCAACTGACTCAAACTACAATGAGCAGTTCTTC.

This chain joins TRBV19 and TRBJ2-7; D remains unclear. Trimming left V 3 bases short and J 2 bases short, with 20 bases between. This CDR3 is built from 17 residues. Germline CDR1 and CDR2: LNHDA and SQIVND (reference sequence). The CDR3 reads CASSIQVSRMAPYEQYF. The DNA of the CDR3 is TGTGCCAGTAGTATTCAGGTGTCGCGCATGGCCCCCTACGAGCAGTACTTC.

The chain uses TRBV4-1 and TRBJ2-5; the D gene is possibly TRBD1 (6 bases). Germline assignment: CDR1 MGHRA and CDR2 YSYEKL. Trimming left V 4 bases short and J 3 bases short, with 15 bases between. The CDR3 length is 15 residues. In DNA form, the CDR3 reads TGCGCCAGCAGCCGTCTCGGGACAAAAAAAGAGACCCAGTACTTC. Amino acid sequence: CASSRLGTKKETQYF.

The CDR3 sequence is CASSPWTGRSSTEAFF. The CDR3 bases are TGTGCCAGCAGTCCCTGGACAGGCAGAAGCTCCACTGAAGCTTTCTTT. The rearrangement joins TRBV28 to TRBJ1-1; 7 positions agree with TRBD1. Germline V lookup: CDR1 MDHEN, CDR2 SYDVKM. The CDR3 runs 16 residues. With V trimmed by 5 bases and J by 4 bases, 13 bases remained unmatched. Using reference TRBV28 and TRBJ1-1 for the parts outside the CDR3, the full variable domain is DVKVTQSSRYLVKRTGEKVFLECVQDMDHENMFWYRQDPGLGLRLIYFSYDVKMKEKGDIPEGYSVSREKKERFSLILESASTNQTSMYLCASSPWTGRSSTEAFFGQGTRLTVV.

V is TRBV19 and J is TRBJ2-3, with TRBD1 as a possible D gene (5 bases). The germline V and J ends were trimmed by 2 bases and 5 bases, with 8 bases remaining between them. The CDR3 loop spans 13 amino acids. The germline V gene encodes CDR1 LNHDA and CDR2 SQIVND (reference sequence). CDR3 region: CASSIRQGDTQYF. The CDR3 DNA follows: TGTGCCAGTAGTATAAGGCAGGGAGATACGCAGTATTTT.

Here the CDR3 DNA reads TGTGCCACCAGAATAGGGGGCACTAATGAAAAACTGTTTTTT. Its protein is CATRIGGTNEKLFF. V gene TRBV5-6 combines with J gene TRBJ1-4; the match to TRBD1 covers 7 bases. Germline trimming cut 9 bases from V and 2 bases from J; bases unmatched to any gene: 7. This CDR3 has 14 residues. CDR1 is SGHDT and CDR2 is YYEEEE in the germline V gene. The full variable domain, in which reference TRBV5-6 and TRBJ1-4 provide the parts outside the CDR3, is DAGVTQSPTHLIKTRGQQVTLRCSPKSGHDTVSWYQQALGQGPQFIFQYYEEEERQRGNFPDRFSGHQFPNYSSELNVNALLLGDSALYLCATRIGGTNEKLFFGSGTQLSVL.

V is TRBV6-5 and J is TRBJ1-4; the D is unclear. Germline V gene sequence: CDR1 MNHEY, CDR2 SVGAGI. The V end lost 8 bases, the J end lost 10 bases, and 23 bases lay between the germline ends. CDR3 length equals 15 residues. The CDR3 spells CASLSLAHPTGKLFF. The CDR3 DNA reads TGTGCCAGCTTGAGTCTGGCTCACCCGACGGGAAAACTGTTTTTT.

The chain uses TRBV9 and TRBJ2-7; possibly TRBD2 for D (6 bases). The V end lost 2 bases, the J end lost 2 bases, and 14 bases lay between the germline ends. This CDR3 is built from 15 residues. The germline CDR1 and CDR2 sequences are SGDLS and YYNGEE. CDR3 residues: CASSVDGEATYEQYF. CDR3 DNA: TGTGCCAGCAGCGTCGACGGGGAGGCTACCTACGAGCAGTACTTC.

The V gene is TRBV24-1, the J gene TRBJ2-5; TRBD2 is a possible D gene (7 bases). The V end was cut by 2 bases, the J end by 4 bases, with 13 bases between. Germline V CDR1 and CDR2: KGHDR, SFDVKD. The CDR3 extends over 15 amino acids. The CDR3 here is CATSDSRGAVETQYF. CDR3 in DNA: TGTGCCACCAGTGATTCACGGGGGGCAGTAGAGACCCAGTACTTC.

The chain carries TRBV29-1 and TRBJ2-2; TRBD1 is a possible D gene (7 bases). Germline V gene lookup returns CDR1 SQVTM and CDR2 ANQGSEA. The CDR3 extends over 13 amino acids. V gave up 7 bases and J gave up 1 base, with 10 bases separating them. The CDR3 DNA reads TGCAGCGCGGGGGACAGGAACACCGGGGAGCTGTTTTTT. It encodes CSAGDRNTGELFF.

V is TRBV7-3 and J is TRBJ2-2; 8 nucleotides match TRBD2. J gave up 1 base and V 5 bases, and 3 bases lay outside the gene matches. The germline V gene has CDR1 SGHTA and CDR2 FQGTGA. The CDR3 is 15 residues long. Written as DNA, the CDR3 is TGTGCCAGCAGCATAGCGGGGCTGAACACCGGGGAGCTGTTTTTT. This encodes CASSIAGLNTGELFF.

V gene TRBV7-9 combines with J gene TRBJ2-1, with 11 bases aligning to TRBD1. The CDR3 has 14 residues. Germline V gives CDR1 SEHNR, CDR2 FQNEAQ (reference sequence). V lost 4 bases and J lost 6; bases outside the gene matches: 2. CDR3 DNA: TGTGCCAGCAGCTCTGGGACAGGGGGCAATGAGCAGTTCTTC. This gives the protein CASSSGTGGNEQFF.

The chain uses TRBV19 and TRBJ1-5; 9 positions agree with TRBD1. This CDR3 is 16 amino acids long. Germline trimming cut 5 bases from V and 3 bases from J; bases unmatched to any gene: 8. Germline CDR1 reads LNHDA; CDR2 reads SQIVND (reference sequence). Written as DNA, the CDR3 is TGTGCCAGTAGTTTCGGACAGGGGTTAGACAATCAGCCCCAGCATTTT. Its translation is CASSFGQGLDNQPQHF.

J is TRBJ2-1 and V is TRBV12-3 or TRBV12-4; D uncertain. The CDR3 contains 12 residues. Trimming removed 5 bases at V and 4 bases at J, with 6 bases between. This CDR3 is CASSNLYNEQFF. CDR3 sequence (DNA): TGTGCCAGCAGTAACCTATACAATGAGCAGTTCTTC.

The chain employs TRBV6-5 and TRBJ1-1; D unclear. This CDR3 region has 14 residues. V was trimmed by 5 bases and J by 0 bases, leaving 10 bases between them. Germline assignment: CDR1 MNHEY and CDR2 SVGAGI. The CDR3, as DNA: TGTGCCAGCAGTCTGACATACATGAACACTGAAGCTTTCTTT. Its protein is CASSLTYMNTEAFF.

The CDR3 is CASRSGAAENTIYF. As DNA, the CDR3 is TGTGCCAGTAGGTCAGGGGCTGCTGAAAACACCATATATTTT. The chain is built from TRBV19 and TRBJ1-3, with D perhaps TRBD1 (6 bases). Germline lookup yields CDR1 LNHDA and CDR2 SQIVND (reference sequence). V was cut by 6 bases and J by 6 bases, with 15 bases left in between. This CDR3 region has 14 residues.

The chain recombines TRBV6-5 with TRBJ2-1, with TRBD2 matching 10 bases. CDR3 size: 14 residues. The J segment lost 7 bases and the V segment lost 6 bases, leaving 6 bases of the junction unmatched. CDR1 is MNHEY and CDR2 is SVGAGI in the germline V gene. In nucleotides, the CDR3 is TGTGCCAGCAGCCTAGCGGGAGTGAGAAATGAGCAGTTCTTC. The encoded protein is CASSLAGVRNEQFF.

The rearrangement links TRBV5-1 to TRBJ2-7; 7 bases map to TRBD2. CDR3 size: 15 residues. Germline CDR1 is SGHRS and CDR2 is YFSETQ. Germline trimming cut 4 bases from V and 2 bases from J; bases unmatched to any gene: 9. The CDR3 sequence: CASSPLGRAAYEQYF. Here the CDR3 DNA reads TGCGCCAGCAGCCCCCTGGGGAGGGCCGCCTACGAGCAGTACTTC.

The chain links TRBV24-1 to TRBJ2-3; a possible D gene is TRBD1 (6 bases). The CDR3 has 15 amino acids. V shed 0 bases and J shed 2 bases, with 8 bases lying between them. Germline CDR1 KGHDR, CDR2 SFDVKD. The CDR3 loop is CATSDLQGNTDTQYF. For the CDR3, the DNA is TGTGCCACCAGTGATTTGCAGGGGAACACAGATACGCAGTATTTT.

The chain couples TRBV11-1 to TRBJ2-1; the match to TRBD2 covers 7 bases. The V and J ends lost 5 bases and 4 bases, in that order; junction bases with no gene match: 11. There are 16 residues in the CDR3. Germline CDR1 reads SGHAT; CDR2 reads FQDESV (reference sequence). CDR3 residues: CASSQTLADSYNEQFF. Written as DNA, the CDR3 is TGTGCCAGCAGCCAAACCCTAGCGGACTCTTACAATGAGCAGTTCTTC.